This T cell receptor (beta chain) was sequenced in a study of blood T cell repertoires in COVID-19. Across the study: From the United States, Italy and Spain came samples of acute and convalescent COVID-19. Nucleic acid was either cDNA or gDNA, and it came from T cells, B-cell-depleted T cells, or PBMCs.

In the original processing: Reference gene primer amplification yielded estimated nucleated cell counts. Sequencing used immunoSEQ multiplex PCR; TCRdb keeps in-frame clones, though not all of them. V and J calls and clone size are given by that table; D and trimming were obtained from the DNA. The sample holds under 250,000 clones, about nine tenths seen once. Seattle-derived patients entered the study during active infection and were followed longitudinally. The clonotype originates from a man in his forties or fifties with COVID-19, enrolled during active disease. Material: peripheral blood.

The CDR3 sequence is CASSVALAVNEQFF. CDR3 coding DNA: TGTGCCAGCAGCGTAGCACTAGCGGTCAATGAGCAGTTCTTC. The chain links TRBV9 to TRBJ2-1; 8 nucleotides align to TRBD2. Unmatched junction bases numbered 2, after V lost 0 bases and J lost 6 bases. Germline V gives CDR1 SGDLS, CDR2 YYNGEE. This CDR3 spans 14 amino acids. Full variable domain (remainder filled in from reference TRBV9 and TRBJ2-1): DSGVTQTPKHLITATGQRVTLRCSPRSGDLSVYWYQQSLDQGLQFLIQYYNGEERAKGNILERFSAQQFPDLHSELNLSSLELGDSALYFCASSVALAVNEQFFGPGTRLTVL.